One TCR beta chain is described in this entry. This record comes from a study of blood T cell repertoires in COVID-19. In terms of age and location, participants ranged from roughly 18 to 95 years and lived in roughly 22 US areas. Donors were grouped by their self-reported clinical history. Recovery meant two consecutive negative NP/OP PCR tests, professional clearance, or resolved symptoms. Losses at the gene ends were 7 bases for V and 2 bases for J; bases not matched to a gene: 10. The germline CDR1 and CDR2 sequences are WSHSY and SAAADI. The CDR3 contains 16 residues. In the original processing: Amplification of reference gene primers was used by the study to estimate nucleated cell counts. Libraries were prepared by immunoSEQ multiplex PCR; TCRdb keeps only in-frame clonotypes and omits some of them. D and trimming were read from the DNA, whereas the V and J calls and clone size are those reported in that table. The sample lists some 250,000 clones, 70% to 90% occurring once.

The sample consisted of PBMCs or T cells enriched from blood (not recorded which). This receptor was obtained from a woman aged 45-65 years who had recovered from COVID-19. The V call is TRBV10-2, the J call TRBJ2-2, with 7 bases fitting TRBD2. The CDR3, as DNA: TGCGCCAGCAAGGGGAGCGGGGTGATTAACACCGGGGAGCTGTTTTTT. This codes for CASKGSGVINTGELFF.